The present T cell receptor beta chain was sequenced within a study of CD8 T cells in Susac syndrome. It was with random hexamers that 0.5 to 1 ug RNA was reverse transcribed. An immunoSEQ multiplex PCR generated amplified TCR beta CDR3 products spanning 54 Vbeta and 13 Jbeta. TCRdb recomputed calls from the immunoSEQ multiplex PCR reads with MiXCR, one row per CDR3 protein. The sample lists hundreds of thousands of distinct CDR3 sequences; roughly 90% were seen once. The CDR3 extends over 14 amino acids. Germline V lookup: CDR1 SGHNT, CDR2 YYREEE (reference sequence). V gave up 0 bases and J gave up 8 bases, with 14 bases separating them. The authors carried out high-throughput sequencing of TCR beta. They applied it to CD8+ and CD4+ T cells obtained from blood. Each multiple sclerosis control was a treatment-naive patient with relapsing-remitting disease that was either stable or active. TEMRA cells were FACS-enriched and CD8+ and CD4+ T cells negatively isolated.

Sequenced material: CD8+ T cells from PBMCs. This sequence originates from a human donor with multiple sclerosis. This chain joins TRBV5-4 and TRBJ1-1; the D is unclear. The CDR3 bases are TGTGCCAGCAGCTTGGCGTTGGGCTCCAGGGAAGCTTTCTTT. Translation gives CASSLALGSREAFF.